Below, 25 T cell receptor beta chains from the same sample are listed, as sequenced in a study of CD8+CD57+ T cells in acquired aplastic anemia. Using genomic DNA as the template, TCR beta VDJ and CDR3 profiling was carried out. Using its own MiXCR run on the reads, TCRdb lists one record per CDR3 protein. The sample shows about 180,000 distinct CDR3 sequences, approximately 48% of them seen only once. Those patients picked for sequencing had displayed CD8+CD57+ cell expansion on flow cytometry. Sequencing input: sorted CD4+, CD8+, or CD8+CD57+ T cells (not recorded which) from PBMCs. The source is a human donor with aplastic anemia.

There are a few counts of this clonotype. V usage is TRBV24-1 and J usage is TRBJ1-4; D ambiguous. V lost 1 base and J 10 bases, leaving 15 bases between the germline ends. CDR1 is KGHDR, CDR2 SFDVKD, per germline. The CDR3 extends over 15 amino acids. The CDR3 sequence is CATSDFGAGSGKLFF. CDR3 in DNA: TGTGCCACCAGTGATTTCGGTGCAGGTTCAGGAAAACTGTTTTTT.

This clonotype has a single count. One end of the junction varies from germline; a read error may be responsible. V is TRBV10-1 and J is TRBJ2-7, with a tentative D call TRBD2 (6 bases). The germline V gene encodes CDR1 WNHNN and CDR2 SYGVQD (reference sequence). This CDR3 has 11 amino acids. The CDR3 DNA sequence: TGTGCCATAAAAGAGCGGGCCGAGCAGTACTTC. Protein sequence: CAIKERAEQYF.

The CDR3 here is CASSKPDGQPQHF. The DNA for the CDR3 is TGTGCCAGCAGCAAACCAGACGGGCAGCCCCAGCATTTT. The chain recombines TRBV7-2 with TRBJ1-5; D ambiguous. The CDR3 covers 13 residues. Germline lookup yields CDR1 SGHTA and CDR2 FQGNSA. V shed 5 bases and J shed 7 bases, with 12 bases lying between them.

V is TRBV7-9 and J is TRBJ1-4, with 9 nucleotides matching TRBD1. This CDR3 spans 16 amino acids. The V and J ends lost 2 bases and 3 bases, in that order; junction bases with no gene match: 4. Germline V gene sequence: CDR1 SEHNR, CDR2 FQNEAQ (reference sequence). The chain's CDR3 is CASSLLQGAPNEKLFF. DNA of the CDR3: TGTGCCAGCAGCTTACTACAGGGGGCACCTAATGAAAAACTGTTTTTT. Variable domain in full (rest from reference TRBV7-9 and TRBJ1-4): DTGVSQNPRHKITKRGQNVTFRCDPISEHNRLYWYRQTLGQGPEFLTYFQNEAQLEKSRLLSDRFSAERPKGSFSTLEIQRTEQGDSAMYLCASSLLQGAPNEKLFFGSGTQLSVL.

About this clonotype: A single base separates this from a much larger clone, so it may be a read error. The chain couples TRBV3-1 to TRBJ2-7; D ambiguous. Germline V gene lookup returns CDR1 LGHDT and CDR2 YNNKEL (reference sequence). V dropped 3 bases and J dropped 0 bases, with 12 bases sitting between them. There are 15 residues in the CDR3. CDR3 residues: CASSQGNGISYEQYF. CDR3 nucleotides: TGTGCCAGCAGCCAGGGGAACGGTATCTCCTACGAGCAGTACTTC.

This clonotype was seen once. As DNA, the CDR3 is TGTGCCAGCAGTGACAGTAATCAGCCCCAGCATTTT. Amino acids: CASSDSNQPQHF. This chain connects TRBV25-1 to TRBJ1-5, with D unresolved. Germline CDR1 is MGHDK and CDR2 is SYGVNS. Trimming removed 3 bases from V and 4 bases from J, with 4 bases in between. The CDR3 contains 12 residues. The complete variable domain, with remaining parts taken from reference TRBV25-1 and TRBJ1-5, reads EADIYQTPRYLVIGTGKKITLECSQTMGHDKMYWYQQDPGMELHLIHYSYGVNSTEKGDLSSESTVSRIRTEHFPLTLESARPSHTSQYLCASSDSNQPQHFGDGTRLSIL.

As concerns this clonotype: The junction shows a germline mismatch at one end, possibly a read error. The chain combines TRBV7-9 with TRBJ1-1; 7 nucleotides align to TRBD1. The germline V gene has CDR1 SEHNR and CDR2 FQNEAQ (reference sequence). There are 14 residues in the CDR3. CDR3 sequence reads: CASILHGQDTEAFF. The DNA for the CDR3 is TGTGCCAGCATCTTACACGGACAGGACACTGAAGCTTTCTTT.

The rearrangement joins TRBV5-1 to TRBJ2-7; D gene uncertain. V lost 1 base and J 6 bases, leaving 11 bases between the germline ends. This CDR3 comprises 13 residues. Germline CDR1 reads SGHRS; CDR2 reads YFSETQ. This CDR3 is CASSLQEWGEQYF. CDR3 nucleotide sequence: TGCGCCAGCAGCTTGCAGGAATGGGGCGAGCAGTACTTC.

Only a few counts were recorded for this clonotype. This chain links TRBV11-2 with TRBJ2-7; D gene unclear. The CDR3 spans 14 residues. From germline, CDR1 is SGHAT and CDR2 FQNNGV. Deletions cut 7 bases from V and 0 bases from J, with 13 bases between. The CDR3 spells CASKKEIISYEQYF. CDR3 in DNA: TGTGCCAGCAAAAAGGAGATTATCTCCTACGAGCAGTACTTC.

This clonotype was recorded at least ten times. The V and J genes are TRBV7-9 and TRBJ1-4; 7 bases align to TRBD1. Germline CDR1 SEHNR, CDR2 FQNEAQ (reference sequence). The length of the CDR3 is 14 residues. Germline trimming cut 1 base from V and 8 bases from J; bases unmatched to any gene: 4. Here the CDR3 DNA reads TGTGCCAGCAGCTTAGGACAGGGTGGGGAAAAACTGTTTTTT. It specifies CASSLGQGGEKLFF.

Many counts were recorded for this clonotype. The gene calls are TRBV6-1 and TRBJ1-1, with D unclear. The V gene's germline CDR1 is MNHNS and CDR2 SASEGT. V was pared by 4 bases and J by 3 bases, with 9 bases between. This CDR3 region has 13 residues. The CDR3 nucleotides read TGTGCCAGCAGTGGGACGAGGTACACTGAAGCTTTCTTT. As protein: CASSGTRYTEAFF.

CDR3 residues: CATSPGSYGYTF. For the CDR3, the DNA is TGTGCCACCAGTCCAGGTTCCTATGGCTACACCTTC. The rearrangement uses TRBV24-1 and TRBJ1-2; D not resolved. V was clipped by 6 bases and J by 4 bases, with 8 bases between them. CDR1 is KGHDR and CDR2 is SFDVKD in the germline V gene. The CDR3 sequence is 12 residues long.

This clonotype was seen a handful of times. This rearrangement joins TRBV6-4 to TRBJ2-4, with 9 bases that match TRBD2. Germline CDR1 and CDR2: MRHNA and SNTAGT. V dropped 1 base and J dropped 2; count of bases not matched to a gene: 3. The CDR3 loop spans 16 amino acids. Written as DNA, the CDR3 is TGTGCCAGCAGTGACTGGACTAGCGTATCCAAAAACATTCAGTACTTC. The encoded protein is CASSDWTSVSKNIQYF.

The chain recombines TRBV20-1 with TRBJ2-3; 10 bases line up with TRBD2. The CDR3 has 15 amino acids. The germline CDR1 and CDR2 sequences are DFQATT and SNEGSKA (reference sequence). Losses at the gene ends were 3 bases for V and 6 bases for J; bases not matched to a gene: 9. This chain's CDR3 is CSASVAGGALDTQYF. The CDR3 nucleotides are TGCAGTGCTAGCGTAGCGGGAGGTGCCTTGGATACGCAGTATTTT.

This chain uses TRBV24-1 with TRBJ2-5; 7 nucleotides align to TRBD1. Germline V gene data show CDR1 as KGHDR and CDR2 as SFDVKD. This CDR3 is 13 amino acids long. Losses at the gene ends were 7 bases for V and 8 bases for J; bases not matched to a gene: 9. CDR3 protein: CATREGRTGTQYF. The CDR3 DNA reads TGTGCCACCAGGGAAGGGCGGACAGGTACCCAGTACTTC.

This clonotype was found many times. This chain joins TRBV6-1 and TRBJ1-6; TRBD1 agrees at 8 bases. The ends lost 6 bases at V and 7 bases at J; junction bases unmatched: 11. This CDR3 comprises 16 residues. CDR1 and CDR2 (germline): MNHNS, SASEGT. The CDR3 coding sequence is TGTGCCAGCAGCCGCCTGGGGACAGGATTGAATTCACCCCTCCACTTT. Translation: CASSRLGTGLNSPLHF.

The table lists this clonotype with many counts. The genes are TRBV6-2 or TRBV6-3 and TRBJ1-1; D possibly corresponds to TRBD1 (5 bases). The CDR3 is 15 amino acids. Germline V lookup: CDR1 MNHEY, CDR2 SVGEGT. V lost 5 bases and J lost 7, with 20 bases in between. CDR3 DNA: TGTGCCAGCAGTAATCTGGGACGGGGAGGAGGTGAAGCTTTCTTT. The encoded protein is CASSNLGRGGGEAFF.

The genes are TRBV25-1 and TRBJ2-7; D tentatively fits TRBD1 or TRBD2 (5 bases each). With 4 bases removed from V and 1 base from J, the gap between germline ends came to 17 bases. The CDR3 sequence is 16 residues long. CDR1 MGHDK and CDR2 SYGVNS come from the germline V gene. The DNA of the CDR3 is TGTGCCAGCAGTGCTAGGGACGGGGCGAGATCCTACGAGCAGTACTTC. Translated, it gives CASSARDGARSYEQYF.

The table lists this clonotype with many counts. The chain's CDR3 is CATQTLNEQFF. DNA for the CDR3: TGTGCCACCCAAACACTCAATGAGCAGTTCTTC. This rearrangement joins TRBV6-5 to TRBJ2-1, with D uncertain. Germline V gene lookup returns CDR1 MNHEY and CDR2 SVGAGI. The CDR3 is made up of 11 amino acids. Trimming removed 10 bases from V and 6 bases from J, with 10 bases in between.

The chain carries TRBV5-1 and TRBJ2-5; 9 bases are a match to TRBD2. After removal of 0 bases from V and 4 bases from J, the junction contained 7 bases not matched to a gene. Germline V lookup: CDR1 SGHRS, CDR2 YFSETQ. CDR3 size: 16 residues. CDR3 in amino acids: CASSLVGLAGRETQYF. Written as DNA, the CDR3 is TGCGCCAGCAGCTTGGTAGGGCTAGCGGGGAGAGAGACCCAGTACTTC.

This clonotype was seen a few times. A much larger clone differs by one base, so this may be a read error. This sequence joins TRBV7-8 and TRBJ1-5, with TRBD1 matching over 7 bases. The CDR3 runs to 15 residues. Looked up from germline, CDR1 is SGHVS and CDR2 is FQNEAQ. The trim removed 1 base at V and 3 bases at J, leaving 3 bases unmatched. The CDR3 is CASSLGGGLNQPQHF. Written as DNA, the CDR3 is TGTGCCAGCAGCTTAGGAGGGGGCCTCAATCAGCCCCAGCATTTT.

This clonotype has just one count. The rearrangement uses TRBV5-5 and TRBJ1-1; D remains ambiguous. Trimming pared 1 base from V and 3 bases from J, leaving 4 bases between. CDR3 length equals 12 residues. Germline lookup yields CDR1 SGHKS and CDR2 YYEKEE (reference sequence). The CDR3 is CASSLMDTEAFF. CDR3 bases: TGTGCCAGCAGCTTGATGGACACTGAAGCTTTCTTT.

This clonotype was seen many times. The chain links TRBV29-1 to TRBJ1-2; 7 bases agree with TRBD1. The V gene's germline CDR1 is SQVTM and CDR2 ANQGSEA. The CDR3 covers 12 residues. The ends lost 6 bases at V and 3 bases at J; junction bases unmatched: 4. CDR3 nucleotide sequence: TGCAGCGTAACAACAGGGGACTATGGCTACACCTTC. This codes for CSVTTGDYGYTF.

The chain carries TRBV2 and TRBJ1-1; a weak D match, TRBD1 (5 bases). There are 14 residues in the CDR3. The germline V gene has CDR1 SNHLY and CDR2 FYNNEI. Trimming left V 4 bases short and J 3 bases short, with 12 bases between. In DNA, the CDR3 is TGTGCCAGCAGTGTAATGCGGGGGGACACTGAAGCTTTCTTT. Protein: CASSVMRGDTEAFF.

This chain links TRBV5-4 with TRBJ2-1; no definite D call. The CDR3 contains 15 residues. Looked up from germline, CDR1 is SGHNT and CDR2 is YYREEE (reference sequence). V was trimmed by 1 base and J by 3 bases, leaving 11 bases between them. The CDR3 nucleotides read TGTGCCAGCAGCTTGAAGGGTTTAAACTACAATGAGCAGTTCTTC. Amino acids: CASSLKGLNYNEQFF. Combining the CDR3 with reference TRBV5-4 and TRBJ2-1 gives the whole variable domain ETGVTQSPTHLIKTRGQQVTLRCSSQSGHNTVSWYQQALGQGPQFIFQYYREEENGRGNFPPRFSGLQFPNYSSELNVNALELDDSALYLCASSLKGLNYNEQFFGPGTRLTVL.